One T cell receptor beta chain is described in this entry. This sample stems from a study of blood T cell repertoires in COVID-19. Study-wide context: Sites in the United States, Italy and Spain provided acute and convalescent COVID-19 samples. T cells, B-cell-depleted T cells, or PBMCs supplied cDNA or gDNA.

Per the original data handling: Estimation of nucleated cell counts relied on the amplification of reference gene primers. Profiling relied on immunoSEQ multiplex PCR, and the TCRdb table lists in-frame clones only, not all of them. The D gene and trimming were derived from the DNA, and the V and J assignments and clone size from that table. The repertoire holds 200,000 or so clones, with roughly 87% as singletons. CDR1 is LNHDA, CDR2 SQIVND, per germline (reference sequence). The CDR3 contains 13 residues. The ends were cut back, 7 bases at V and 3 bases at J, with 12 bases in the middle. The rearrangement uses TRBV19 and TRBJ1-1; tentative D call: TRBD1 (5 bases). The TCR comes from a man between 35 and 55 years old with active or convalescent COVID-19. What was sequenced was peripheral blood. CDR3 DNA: TGTGCCAGTAATGGAGCGGGGGACACTGAAGCTTTCTTT. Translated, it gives CASNGAGDTEAFF.